These 30 T cell receptor beta chains originate from one sample sequenced in a study of CD8+ T cells in alopecia areata. Regarding treatment: oral pan-JAK inhibitor, 5-10 mg twice daily. Isolated RNA was reverse transcribed into cDNA used as the sequencing template. The method was immunoSEQ multiplex PCR; TCRdb's version includes in-frame clones alone and lacks a portion of them. The sample consists of 150,000 to 200,000 clones, approximately 59% of them appearing once. This specimen consisted of CD4+ T cells sorted from blood, obtained at roughly week 55, from a patient treated with tofacitinib. The source is a human donor with alopecia areata.

This clone was seen more than once but under ten times. Other DNA sequences from this sample encode an identical CDR3 as well. The rearrangement uses TRBV30 and TRBJ2-2; possible D gene TRBD2, 6 bases. The germline V gene has CDR1 GTSNPN and CDR2 SVGIG (reference sequence). There are 14 residues in the CDR3. V shed 5 bases and J shed 6 bases, with 16 bases lying between them. CDR3 in amino acids: CAWERRVRAGELFF. The CDR3, as DNA: TGTGCCTGGGAAAGGAGGGTGCGGGCCGGGGAGCTGTTTTTT.

Notes on this clone: Other DNA sequences in this specimen translate into the identical CDR3. J is TRBJ1-2 and V is TRBV29-1; D ambiguous. Germline V CDR1 and CDR2: SQVTM, ANQGSEA. This CDR3 is built from 11 residues. V was cut by 4 bases and J by 2 bases, with 5 bases left in between. CDR3 loop: CSVGGNYGYTF. The CDR3 region has the DNA TGCAGCGTTGGAGGGAACTATGGCTACACCTTC.

CDR3 in amino acids: CASSDGPGRAEAFF. The CDR3 DNA sequence: TGTGCCAGCAGTGATGGTCCGGGACGTGCTGAAGCTTTCTTT. The chain couples TRBV25-1 to TRBJ1-1; TRBD1 might be the D (5 bases). Trimming took 3 bases from V and 6 from J, leaving 14 bases between them. This CDR3 is built from 14 residues. Germline assignment: CDR1 MGHDK and CDR2 SYGVNS.

The table lists this clone with a few counts. The V gene is TRBV27, the J gene TRBJ2-7, with 9 nucleotides matching TRBD2. Germline CDR1 reads MNHEY; CDR2 reads SMNVEV (reference sequence). The junction had 8 bases not matched to a gene; V was cut back by 6 bases and J by 2 bases. The CDR3 totals 15 residues. DNA of the CDR3: TGTGCCAGCAGCCCAATAGCGGGGGCCACCTACGAGCAGTACTTC. The encoded protein is CASSPIAGATYEQYF.

This clone has only one observation. This specimen includes other DNA sequences encoding the same CDR3. The gene calls are TRBV7-3 and TRBJ2-5, with D possibly matching TRBD2 (5 bases). Trimming removed 3 bases at V and 5 bases at J, with 10 bases between. This CDR3 contains 13 residues. Germline V gives CDR1 SGHTA, CDR2 FQGTGA. CDR3 sequence reads: CASSLARGETQYF. In DNA, the CDR3 is TGTGCCAGCAGCTTGGCACGGGGTGAGACCCAGTACTTC.

V usage is TRBV6-5 and J usage is TRBJ2-5, with unresolved D. This CDR3 has 15 amino acids. With 0 bases removed from V and 2 bases from J, the gap between germline ends came to 10 bases. Germline V gene lookup returns CDR1 MNHEY and CDR2 SVGAGI. Written as DNA, the CDR3 is TGTGCCAGCAGTTACTCGATCGGGCTTCAAGAGACCCAGTACTTC. This sequence encodes CASSYSIGLQETQYF.

As for this clone: Other nucleotide sequences in the sample specify the same CDR3. V and J are TRBV29-1 and TRBJ1-2; the match to TRBD1 covers 7 bases. With 7 bases clipped from V and 5 bases from J, the junction kept 7 bases outside the gene matches. CDR1 is SQVTM, CDR2 ANQGSEA, per germline. The CDR3 contains 12 residues. In nucleotides, the CDR3 is TGCAGCGCGGGGACAGCCCTTTATGGCTACACCTTC. Protein: CSAGTALYGYTF.

V and J are TRBV27 and TRBJ1-5; D might be TRBD1 (5 bases). This CDR3 region has 15 residues. V was trimmed by 6 bases and J by 2 bases, leaving 14 bases between them. Looked up from germline, CDR1 is MNHEY and CDR2 is SMNVEV (reference sequence). The CDR3 nucleotides read TGTGCCAGCAGGGTCGACAGCCTAGGCAATCAGCCCCAGCATTTT. Protein sequence: CASRVDSLGNQPQHF.

The rearrangement uses TRBV15 and TRBJ1-5; 7 nucleotides agree with TRBD1. The CDR3 spans 15 residues. Unmatched junction bases numbered 8, after V lost 7 bases and J lost 2 bases. The germline V gene encodes CDR1 LNHNV and CDR2 YYDKDF (reference sequence). The CDR3 is CATTETGLGNQPQHF. The CDR3 DNA is TGTGCCACCACCGAGACAGGGTTGGGCAATCAGCCCCAGCATTTT.

The rearrangement joins TRBV5-6 to TRBJ1-4, with D unresolved. In germline, CDR1 is SGHDT, CDR2 YYEEEE. V lost 4 bases to trimming and J lost 5 bases, with 6 bases between them. This CDR3 is 12 amino acids long. As DNA, the CDR3 is TGTGCCAGCAGCCTGAGGAATGAAAAACTGTTTTTT. It yields the protein CASSLRNEKLFF.

The genes are TRBV7-2 and TRBJ1-2; 12 bases match TRBD1. The ends lost 11 bases at V and 6 bases at J; junction bases unmatched: 13. The germline gives CDR1 SGHTA, CDR2 FQGNSA. This CDR3 comprises 15 residues. DNA of the CDR3: TGTGCCTCTTCCGGGACAGGGGGCGGGTGGAATGGCTACACCTTC. It yields the protein CASSGTGGGWNGYTF.

The V call is TRBV30, the J call TRBJ1-2, with 7 bases identical to TRBD1. The V gene's germline CDR1 is GTSNPN and CDR2 SVGIG (reference sequence). The V and J ends lost 3 bases and 2 bases, in that order; junction bases with no gene match: 6. This CDR3 comprises 14 residues. DNA of the CDR3: TGTGCCTGGAGATACAGGGGTAAAAACTATGGCTACACCTTC. This codes for CAWRYRGKNYGYTF.

The rearrangement links TRBV30 to TRBJ2-1, with 7 positions matching TRBD1. The CDR3 consists of 11 residues. The germline gives CDR1 GTSNPN, CDR2 SVGIG (reference sequence). V lost 7 bases to trimming and J lost 7 bases; unmatched junction nucleotides: 4. CDR3 sequence reads: CALTGINEQFF. The CDR3 coding sequence is TGTGCCTTGACAGGGATTAATGAGCAGTTCTTC.

The V call is TRBV5-1, the J call TRBJ1-1; 9 nucleotides match TRBD1. Germline CDR1 is SGHRS and CDR2 is YFSETQ. Germline trimming cut 4 bases from V and 4 bases from J; bases unmatched to any gene: 8. The length of the CDR3 is 15 residues. In DNA, the CDR3 is TGCGCCAGCAGCCGGACAGGGGCCTTGAGCACTGAAGCTTTCTTT. Amino acids: CASSRTGALSTEAFF.

The rearrangement uses TRBV5-1 and TRBJ2-6, with 8 bases identical to TRBD1. The trim removed 4 bases at V and 2 bases at J, leaving 8 bases unmatched. CDR3 size: 17 residues. Looked up from germline, CDR1 is SGHRS and CDR2 is YFSETQ. Here the CDR3 DNA reads TGCGCCAGCAGCCCGGACAGGGTTGGCACTGGGGCCAACGTCCTGACTTTC. The encoded protein is CASSPDRVGTGANVLTF.

This rearrangement joins TRBV29-1 to TRBJ1-1; D gene uncertain. In germline, CDR1 is SQVTM, CDR2 ANQGSEA. V was trimmed by 3 bases and J by 3 bases, leaving 11 bases between them. CDR3 length: 13 amino acids. This chain's CDR3 is CSVDVGSHTEAFF. The CDR3 DNA is TGCAGCGTTGATGTAGGGAGTCACACTGAAGCTTTCTTT.

This chain connects TRBV7-2 to TRBJ2-3; no clear D. The germline gives CDR1 SGHTA, CDR2 FQGNSA. The CDR3 extends over 14 amino acids. Trimming left V 3 bases short and J 0 bases short, with 7 bases between. CDR3 in DNA: TGTGCCAGCAGCTTGGAGCGTAGCACAGATACGCAGTATTTT. Translation gives CASSLERSTDTQYF.

The CDR3 bases are TGTGCCAGCAGCAGACTAGCGGGCAACCAAGAGACCCAGTACTTC. Its translation is CASSRLAGNQETQYF. The J gene is TRBJ2-5, the V gene TRBV25-1, with 10 bases lining up with TRBD2. Germline CDR1 and CDR2: MGHDK and SYGVNS. The CDR3 is made up of 15 amino acids. V gave up 6 bases and J gave up 0 bases; unmatched junction bases: 4.

This chain links TRBV10-3 with TRBJ2-7; D is possibly TRBD1 or TRBD2 (5 bases each). The CDR3 length is 9 residues. Germline V gene lookup returns CDR1 ENHRY and CDR2 SYGVKD. Trimming removed 8 bases at V and 7 bases at J, with 6 bases between. Here the CDR3 reads CAIWGEQYF. The CDR3 DNA reads TGTGCCATCTGGGGGGAGCAGTACTTC.

The chain links TRBV7-2 to TRBJ2-1; D perhaps matches TRBD1 (6 bases). The V gene's germline CDR1 is SGHTA and CDR2 FQGNSA. V lost 6 bases, J lost 1 base, and 16 bases lay in between. The CDR3 consists of 16 residues. The CDR3 coding sequence is TGTGCCAGCAGAACCGCTGGGACACAATCCTACAATGAGCAGTTCTTC. Protein product: CASRTAGTQSYNEQFF.

This chain links TRBV10-3 with TRBJ1-4; no firm D call. Germline V lookup: CDR1 ENHRY, CDR2 SYGVKD. The ends were cut back, 3 bases at V and 7 bases at J, with 12 bases in the middle. This CDR3 region has 14 residues. Here the CDR3 reads CAISDKVLGEKLFF. CDR3 nucleotides: TGTGCCATCAGTGATAAGGTTTTGGGTGAAAAACTGTTTTTT.

This sequence joins TRBV5-6 and TRBJ1-6, with 7 bases fitting TRBD1. Germline CDR1 SGHDT, CDR2 YYEEEE. Trimming at V came to 6 bases and at J to 9 bases, leaving 9 bases not matched to a gene. This CDR3 has 14 amino acids. CDR3 residues: CASKKTGFISPLHF. The CDR3 DNA reads as TGTGCCAGCAAGAAGACAGGGTTCATTTCACCCCTCCACTTT.

The table lists this clone with a few counts. CDR3 region: CASSRVEGGLGTDTQYF. Here the CDR3 DNA reads TGCGCCAGCAGCCGGGTTGAAGGGGGGCTTGGCACAGATACGCAGTATTTT. J is TRBJ2-3 and V is TRBV5-1, with D perhaps assigned TRBD1 or TRBD2 (6 bases each). The V and J ends lost 4 bases and 1 base respectively, with 19 bases between them. Germline loops: CDR1 SGHRS, CDR2 YFSETQ. This CDR3 is built from 17 residues. The variable domain in full, with the rest retrieved from reference TRBV5-1 and TRBJ2-3, is KAGVTQTPRYLIKTRGQQVTLSCSPISGHRSVSWYQQTPGQGLQFLFEYFSETQRNKGNFPGRFSGRQFSNSRSEMNVSTLELGDSALYLCASSRVEGGLGTDTQYFGPGTRLTVL.

This rearrangement joins TRBV30 to TRBJ1-1; D is uncertain. V lost 2 bases and J 1 base, leaving 11 bases between the germline ends. CDR3 length: 14 residues. Germline loops: CDR1 GTSNPN, CDR2 SVGIG (reference sequence). CDR3 nucleotide sequence: TGTGCCTGGAGTCGTTTAAAGACGAACACTGAAGCTTTCTTT. Translation: CAWSRLKTNTEAFF.

This chain uses TRBV5-6 with TRBJ2-5, with a possible D match to TRBD1 (5 bases). V was cut by 2 bases and J by 2 bases, with 13 bases left in between. This CDR3 is built from 15 residues. Germline V gives CDR1 SGHDT, CDR2 YYEEEE. The CDR3 spells CASSLRRAEQETQYF. The CDR3 region has the DNA TGTGCCAGCAGCTTACGCAGGGCCGAGCAAGAGACCCAGTACTTC. Variable domain in full (rest from reference TRBV5-6 and TRBJ2-5): DAGVTQSPTHLIKTRGQQVTLRCSPKSGHDTVSWYQQALGQGPQFIFQYYEEEERQRGNFPDRFSGHQFPNYSSELNVNALLLGDSALYLCASSLRRAEQETQYFGPGTRLLVL.

CDR3 coding DNA: TGTGCCAGCAGTCATGGGGGGGACTACGAGCAGTACTTC. Translated: CASSHGGDYEQYF. The V gene is TRBV6-6, the J gene TRBJ2-7; 7 bases align to TRBD2. From germline, CDR1 is MNHNY and CDR2 SVGAGI (reference sequence). J was trimmed by 3 bases and V by 5 bases; bases with no gene match: 4. This CDR3 region has 13 residues.

This clone was seen only a few times. This chain connects TRBV9 to TRBJ1-2; 8 bases fit TRBD1. The V gene's germline CDR1 is SGDLS and CDR2 YYNGEE. The CDR3 runs 16 residues. J lost 5 bases, V lost 6 bases, and 15 bases had no gene match. CDR3 nucleotides: TGTGCCAGCAAAGGACAGGGACTCGCCAACGTTTATGGCTACACCTTC. Translating it yields CASKGQGLANVYGYTF.

In this sample, this clone turned up a few times. V is TRBV10-3 and J is TRBJ2-1, with D possibly matching TRBD2 (5 bases). CDR1 ENHRY and CDR2 SYGVKD come from the germline V gene. The CDR3 runs 14 residues. V was clipped by 6 bases and J by 12 bases, with 21 bases between them. The CDR3 DNA reads TGTGCCATCAGCCCGACCGGGATTGGGGTGGGGCAGTTCTTC. Its translation: CAISPTGIGVGQFF.

The genes are TRBV30 and TRBJ2-3; 13 bases align to TRBD2. The CDR3 length is 18 residues. V shed 3 bases, J shed 2 bases, and the junction held 11 bases outside the gene matches. Germline-derived CDR1 and CDR2 are GTSNPN and SVGIG (reference sequence). For the CDR3, the DNA is TGTGCCTGGAGAGGTCAACTAGCGGGGGGGAGATACACAGATACGCAGTATTTT. It translates to CAWRGQLAGGRYTDTQYF.

This clone was counted between two and nine times. The chain's CDR3 is CAWSAGRSYGYTF. In DNA, the CDR3 is TGTGCCTGGAGTGCGGGCAGGAGCTATGGCTACACCTTC. This chain connects TRBV30 to TRBJ1-2; no definite D call. V gave up 1 base and J gave up 4 bases, with 10 bases separating them. The length of the CDR3 is 13 residues. In germline, CDR1 is GTSNPN, CDR2 SVGIG (reference sequence). The full variable domain, rest sourced from reference TRBV30 and TRBJ1-2, is SQTIHQWPATLVQPVGSPLSLECTVEGTSNPNLYWYRQAAGRGLQLLFYSVGIGQISSEVPQNLSASRPQDRQFILSSKKLLLSDSGFYLCAWSAGRSYGYTFGSGTRLTVV.